These T cell receptor beta chains were read from a single sample in a study of cytomegalovirus exposure and HLA in healthy donors. TCRdb keeps only in-frame clones here, not all; method: immunoSEQ multiplex PCR. Among 150,000 to 200,000 clones listed, 79% were seen once. The specimen sequenced was PBMCs. The source of these receptors is a woman between 40 and 50 years old in good health and CMV-seronegative. Both conserved end residues are part of each CDR3. The order of the fields is clone size, V gene, D gene, J gene, CDR3 DNA, CDR3 protein. A D gene is named only where the DNA matches it firmly. Rows give clone size only sometimes, using once, few, many, or a class for an expanded clone.

-	TRBV14	TRBD1	TRBJ2-7	TGTGCCAGCAGCCAAGGCCCATGGACAGGGCAGTACTTC	CASSQGPWTGQYF
-	TRBV14	TRBD2	TRBJ2-5	TGTGCCAGCAGCCAAGCATCACTAGCGCGGCTGCAAGAGACCCAGTACTTC	CASSQASLARLQETQYF
few	TRBV5-1	-	TRBJ1-1	TGCGCCAGCAGCTTGGGATGGGCAGCTTTCTTT	CASSLGWAAFF
-	TRBV5-1	-	TRBJ2-1	TGCGCCAGCAGCTCTCGGGTCGGCCCCAATGAGCAGTTCTTC	CASSSRVGPNEQFF
-	TRBV7-2	-	TRBJ2-7	TGTGCCAGCAGCGTGGAGGGACAGAGCTTGGAGCAGTACTTC	CASSVEGQSLEQYF
once	TRBV6-1	TRBD1	TRBJ1-1	TGTGCCAGCAGTGAAGCTATCGGGGAAAAACAGGGGGTGGCACTAGGCACTGAAGCTTTCTTT	CASSEAIGEKQGVALGTEAFF
-	TRBV30	TRBD1	TRBJ2-7	TGTGCCTGGAGTGTACGGGCCGACAGGGGGCTCCCATCCTACGAGCAGTACTTC	CAWSVRADRGLPSYEQYF
-	TRBV30	TRBD2	TRBJ2-1	TGTGCCTGGAGTGTACGGGGGGGCTATGAGCAGTTCTTC	CAWSVRGGYEQFF
-	TRBV11-3	-	TRBJ1-1	TGTGCCAGCAGCTTAAGCCAACGGCAGGGAAGCACTGAAGCTTTCTTT	CASSLSQRQGSTEAFF
-	TRBV18	-	TRBJ1-3	TGTGCCAGCTCAACAGGGAGCTCTGGAAACACCATATATTTT	CASSTGSSGNTIYF
-	TRBV19	-	TRBJ1-1	TGTGCCAGTAGCTCAACAAGACGTACGGGACTGAAGAACACTGAAGCTTTCTTT	CASSSTRRTGLKNTEAFF
-	TRBV18	-	TRBJ2-5	TGTGCCAGCTCACCGGGTGGAGTAGAGACCCAGTACTTC	CASSPGGVETQYF
few	TRBV7-8	TRBD2	TRBJ2-7	TGTGCCACCACAGCGGGGGGATCCTACGAGCAGTACTTC	CATTAGGSYEQYF
once	TRBV7-7	-	TRBJ2-7	TGTGCTAGCAGCTTAACCCGGGGCTCCTACGAGCAGTACTTC	CASSLTRGSYEQYF
few	TRBV4-3	TRBD1	TRBJ1-1	TGCGCCAGCAGCCAACCTGGACAGGGCCGCAAAGCTTTCTTT	CASSQPGQGRKAFF
-	TRBV28	TRBD1	TRBJ1-5	TGTGCCAGCAGTCGACAGGGGAGTGTTTCTCAGCCCCAGCATTTT	CASSRQGSVSQPQHF
few	TRBV11-3	TRBD2	TRBJ2-7	TGTGCCAGCAGCTTTGGCGGGGGGTTTTACGAGCAGTACTTC	CASSFGGGFYEQYF
-	TRBV15	-	TRBJ1-1	TGTGCCACCAGCAGAGGGTCAGGTCTCGTGTTCTTT	CATSRGSGLVFF
-	TRBV27	TRBD2	TRBJ2-7	TGTGCCAGCAGTCGAACCAACGCGGGAGGGCACGAGCAGTACTTC	CASSRTNAGGHEQYF
-	TRBV19	TRBD1	TRBJ2-2	TGTGCCAGTAGTCACCTACAGGGGGCCGGGGAGCTGTTTTTT	CASSHLQGAGELFF
-	TRBV19	TRBD2	TRBJ2-5	TGTGCCAGTAGTATTCTAGCGGGGGTCCAAGAGACCCAGTACTTC	CASSILAGVQETQYF
once	TRBV28	-	TRBJ1-5	TGTGCCAGCAGTTTAAGGCCCCGGGTTGGTCAGCCCCAGCATTTT	CASSLRPRVGQPQHF
-	TRBV6-1	-	TRBJ2-5	TGTGCCAGCAGCCAGGGCGGAGAGACCCAGTACTTC	CASSQGGETQYF
few	TRBV28	TRBD1	TRBJ2-7	TGTGCCAGCAGTTTCCCGGGACAGGGGACATCCTCTGGCTACGAGCAGTACTTC	CASSFPGQGTSSGYEQYF
-	TRBV11-2	-	TRBJ1-4	TGTGCCAGCAGCTCGGGACATCAACAAAGAGAAAAACTGTTTTTT	CASSSGHQQREKLFF
-	TRBV5-4	TRBD1	TRBJ1-2	TGTGCCAGCACCGAGGACAGGATACTTTCTAACTATGGCTACACCTTC	CASTEDRILSNYGYTF
-	TRBV13	-	TRBJ1-1	TGTGCCAGCAGCTTAGGCCCAGGGGCCGATGAAGCTTTCTTT	CASSLGPGADEAFF
-	TRBV27	-	TRBJ1-6	TGTGCCAGCAGTTTTTGGGGGGGCTCACCCCTCCACTTT	CASSFWGGSPLHF
-	TRBV5-1	-	TRBJ2-7	TGCGCCAGCAGCTTGGCCGCCGGAACGCCCGGGAACGAGCAGTACTTC	CASSLAAGTPGNEQYF
-	TRBV5-1	TRBD1	TRBJ2-7	TGCGCCAGCAGCCCGGAACAGGGGGCCCGGGGCGAGCAGTACTTC	CASSPEQGARGEQYF
-	TRBV5-1	TRBD1	TRBJ1-6	TGCGCCAGCACCCCGGACAGGGGGAGGGGGTCACCCCTCCACTTT	CASTPDRGRGSPLHF
-	TRBV5-5	-	TRBJ2-1	TGTGCCAGCAGCTTTGAATCCAGGGTCGATGAGCAGTTCTTC	CASSFESRVDEQFF
-	TRBV7-2	-	TRBJ2-7	TGTGCCAGCAGCTTAGAACTAGGCTACGAGCAGTACTTC	CASSLELGYEQYF
-	TRBV9	TRBD2	TRBJ2-1	TGTGCCAGCAGCTCCAGCGGGAGCAGTTACAATGAGCAGTTCTTC	CASSSSGSSYNEQFF
-	TRBV9	TRBD1	TRBJ1-1	TGTGCCAGCACCCCCCGACAGGGGCCGGGAACTGAAGCTTTCTTT	CASTPRQGPGTEAFF
once	TRBV30	TRBD1	TRBJ1-1	TGTGCCTTAGGACAGGGGGCGCAAAGAATGAACACTGAAGCTTTCTTT	CALGQGAQRMNTEAFF
-	TRBV7-2	TRBD1	TRBJ2-5	TGTGCCAGCAGCCCGACAGGGTTGCGACAAGAGACCCAGTACTTC	CASSPTGLRQETQYF
-	TRBV7-9	-	TRBJ2-4	TGTGCCAGCAGCTCCGAGGGACTGGGAGCCAAAAACATTCAGTACTTC	CASSSEGLGAKNIQYF
-	TRBV7-8	TRBD2	TRBJ2-1	TGTGCCAGCAGCTTAGGACTAGCGGGAGGGCCGTCCTACAATGAGCAGTTCTTC	CASSLGLAGGPSYNEQFF
-	TRBV20-1	-	TRBJ1-6	TGCAGTGCCTCGTCACCCCTCCACTTT	CSASSPLHF
-	TRBV29-1	-	TRBJ2-5	TGCAGCGTCCTATTTCAGGGCCAACTTTACTTC	CSVLFQGQLYF
-	TRBV30	-	TRBJ2-5	TGTGCCTGGAGGGGGGTGCGGGGTGTAGGGACCCAGTACTTC	CAWRGVRGVGTQYF
-	TRBV15	TRBD1	TRBJ2-7	TGTGCCACCAGCACCTGGACAGGGACCTACGAGCAGTACTTC	CATSTWTGTYEQYF
-	TRBV21-1	-	TRBJ1-2	TGTGCCAGCAGCAAAGCGCTTTGGACAGGGGCGGACTTTAACACCTTC	CASSKALWTGADFNTF
few	TRBV5-1	TRBD1	TRBJ1-1	TGCGCCAGCAGCCAAAGGAACAGGGGTAACACTGAAGCTTTCTTT	CASSQRNRGNTEAFF
-	TRBV5-1	-	TRBJ2-5	TGCGCCAGCAGCTTGGCCTATGGGAGCAAGACCCAGTACTTC	CASSLAYGSKTQYF
-	TRBV7-2	TRBD1	TRBJ1-2	TGTGCCAGCAGCTTCGGTGCAGGGGGCGCAAGTTATGGCTACACCTTC	CASSFGAGGASYGYTF
-	TRBV29-1	-	TRBJ1-2	TGCAGCGTTGAAGATCAAGGCAGGGTTTCGGGTGGCTACACCTTC	CSVEDQGRVSGGYTF
-	TRBV6-1	-	TRBJ1-2	TGTGCCAGCAGTGAAGTGGGGGGATCTAACTATGGCTACACCTTC	CASSEVGGSNYGYTF
-	TRBV7-7	-	TRBJ2-3	TGTGCTAGCAGCTTAGGGGGACCGGGAGGCACAGATACGCAGTATTTT	CASSLGGPGGTDTQYF
-	TRBV5-1	-	TRBJ1-2	TGCGCCAGCAGCTCTGGTGGCCGGGATAACTATGGCTACACCTTC	CASSSGGRDNYGYTF
-	TRBV2	TRBD2	TRBJ2-1	TGTGCCAGCAGTGAAGCGCTTGGGGGGGTGGGGGAGCAGTTCTTC	CASSEALGGVGEQFF
-	TRBV13	-	TRBJ1-1	TGTGCCAGCAGCTGGGGGGGGCAGGAAGGAGGTGATTCGAACACTGAAGCTTTCTTT	CASSWGGQEGGDSNTEAFF